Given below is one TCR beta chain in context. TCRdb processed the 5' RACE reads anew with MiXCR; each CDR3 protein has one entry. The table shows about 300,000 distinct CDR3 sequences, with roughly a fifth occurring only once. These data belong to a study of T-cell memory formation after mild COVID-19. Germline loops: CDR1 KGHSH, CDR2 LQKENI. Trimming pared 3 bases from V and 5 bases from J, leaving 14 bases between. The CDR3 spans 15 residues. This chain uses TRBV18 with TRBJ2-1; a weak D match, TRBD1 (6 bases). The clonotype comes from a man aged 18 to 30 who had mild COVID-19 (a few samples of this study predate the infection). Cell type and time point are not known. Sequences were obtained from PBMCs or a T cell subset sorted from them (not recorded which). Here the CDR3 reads CASSPGTGSHNEQFF. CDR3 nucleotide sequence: TGTGCCAGCTCACCTGGTACAGGGTCCCACAATGAGCAGTTCTTC.